Presented here are 4 T cell receptor beta chains from one specimen sequenced in a study of spatial heterogeneity in lung cancer. As for time point: sample taken at primary tumor resection. MiXCR, applied by TCRdb to the 5' RACE reads, yields one record per CDR3 protein. The sample has 20,000 to 25,000 distinct CDR3 sequences, 6% to 7.5% seen once; the top ten hold roughly an eighth. This material consisted of PBMCs, taken at surgery. These receptors were obtained from a male donor with early-stage non-small cell lung cancer.

In its sample, this clonotype was seen a few times. The chain couples TRBV12-3 or TRBV12-4 to TRBJ2-1; no definite D call. Trimming stripped 6 bases from V and 8 bases from J, with 11 bases between. The CDR3 is 12 amino acids. CDR3 DNA: TGTGCCAGCAGGACCACGGATGATGAGCAGTTCTTC. It yields the protein CASRTTDDEQFF.

The J gene is TRBJ2-1, the V gene TRBV24-1; 8 positions agree with TRBD2. The CDR3 is 13 residues long. Germline V gives CDR1 KGHDR, CDR2 SFDVKD. The V segment lost 9 bases and the J segment 7 bases; nucleotides outside the gene matches: 7. Written as DNA, the CDR3 is TGTGCCACCTCGGGACTAGGAGGTAATGAGCAGTTCTTC. This gives the protein CATSGLGGNEQFF.

In this sample, this clonotype turned up many times. This chain joins TRBV20-1 and TRBJ1-2; D possibly corresponds to TRBD1 (6 bases). Trimming removed 3 bases at V and 4 bases at J, with 12 bases between. Per the germline V gene, CDR1 is DFQATT and CDR2 is SNEGSKA (reference sequence). The CDR3 has 13 residues. DNA of the CDR3: TGCAGTGCTAGCCCCTTCAGGGGCTATGGCTACACCTTC. Its protein product is CSASPFRGYGYTF.

In this sample, this clonotype turned up a few times. The chain employs TRBV4-2 and TRBJ2-3, with TRBD1 identical over 9 bases. Unmatched junction bases numbered 9, after V lost 2 bases and J lost 3 bases. The CDR3 totals 17 residues. Germline assignment: CDR1 LGHNA and CDR2 YNFKEQ. The DNA of the CDR3 is TGTGCCAGCAGCCAACACCCGGGACAGGGTAAAACAGATACGCAGTATTTT. This sequence encodes CASSQHPGQGKTDTQYF.